This T cell receptor (beta chain) was profiled in a study of cytomegalovirus exposure and HLA in healthy donors. Study context: When roughly 420 donors were genotyped, 81% of them were found to fall in the Caucasian-associated ancestry cluster.

The PCR contained 60 Vbeta and 13 Jbeta primers. The table came from immunoSEQ multiplex PCR; TCRdb's copy has only in-frame clones and leaves some out. Here the sample spans some 100,000 clones, approximately 85% being singletons. Healthy bone marrow donors made up the donor group. The sequence was collected from a man younger than 40 in good health and CMV-seronegative. The specimen sequenced was PBMCs.

CDR3 nucleotides: TGTGCCAGCAGTTTAGCTAGCGGGTCCTACGAGCAGTACTTC. Translating it yields CASSLASGSYEQYF. This chain joins TRBV6-5 and TRBJ2-7; 8 bases match TRBD2. Germline lookup yields CDR1 MNHEY and CDR2 SVGAGI. This CDR3 region has 14 residues. Trimming cost V 4 bases and J 1 base; bases outside gene matches: 3.